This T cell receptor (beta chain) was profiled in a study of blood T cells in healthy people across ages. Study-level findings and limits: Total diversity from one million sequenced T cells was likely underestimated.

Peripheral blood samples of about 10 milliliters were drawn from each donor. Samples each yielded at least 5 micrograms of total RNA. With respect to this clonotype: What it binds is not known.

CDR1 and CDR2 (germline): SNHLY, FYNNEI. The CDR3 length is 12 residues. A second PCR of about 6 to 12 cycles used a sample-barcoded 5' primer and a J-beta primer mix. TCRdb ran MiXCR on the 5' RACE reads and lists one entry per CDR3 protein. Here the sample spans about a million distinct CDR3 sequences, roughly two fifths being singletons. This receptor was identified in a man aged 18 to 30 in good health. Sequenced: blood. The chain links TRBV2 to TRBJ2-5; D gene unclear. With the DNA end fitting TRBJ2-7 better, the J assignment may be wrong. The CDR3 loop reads CASKGKIHEQYF. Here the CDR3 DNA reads TGTGCCAGCAAGGGCAAGATCCACGAGCAGTACTTC.